The entry below gives a single T cell receptor (beta chain) sequence along with its context. Trimming stripped 3 bases from V and 1 base from J, with 8 bases between. The CDR3 is 13 amino acids. CDR1 is SGHKS, CDR2 YYEKEE, per germline (reference sequence). The TCRbeta library incorporated unique molecular identifiers. TCRdb re-analysed the PCR reads in MiXCR, keeping a single row per CDR3 protein. Of some 340,000 distinct CDR3 sequences in the sample, 10% were seen once. This entry comes from a study of T-cell reconstitution after alpha-beta-depleted transplantation in children. The sequences come from PBMCs from the stem cell graft donor, collected from the stem cell graft. The chain couples TRBV5-5 to TRBJ2-7; D uncertain. This clonotype originated in a human donor who donated a stem cell graft to a child with acute lymphoblastic leukemia. CDR3 nucleotides: TGTGCCAGCAGCTCGGAGTCGTCCTACGAGCAGTACTTC. Its translation: CASSSESSYEQYF.